This T cell receptor beta chain was captured in a study of blood T cell repertoires in COVID-19. On the study more broadly: From the United States, Italy and Spain came samples of acute and convalescent COVID-19.

Under the authors' procedure: The authors estimated nucleated cell counts from reference gene primer amplification. The data were produced by immunoSEQ multiplex PCR, yet TCRdb's version contains in-frame clones alone and is incomplete. D and trimming come from the DNA, and the V and J calls and clone size come from that table. The sample contains fewer than 350,000 clones, around 87% of which appear only once. Deletions cut 3 bases from V and 8 bases from J, with 14 bases between. The CDR3 length is 14 residues. In germline, CDR1 is LNHDA, CDR2 SQIVND (reference sequence). The source of this sequence is a woman aged 30 to 39 who had recovered from COVID-19. The sample taken for sequencing was peripheral blood. The V and J genes are TRBV19 and TRBJ1-3; D ambiguous. CDR3 sequence: CASSIPDWRDTIYF. CDR3 bases: TGTGCCAGTAGTATCCCGGACTGGCGGGACACCATATATTTT.